The 20 T cell receptor beta chains below were found in one sample sequenced in a study of T cells in Graves' hyperthyroidism and ophthalmopathy. From RNA transcripts, TCR beta CDR3 regions were amplified. The HTBI primer set served for first-round RT-PCR of the TCR CDR3. From the multiplex PCR reads, TCRdb called clonotypes with MiXCR, one entry per CDR3 protein. Found here are 700,000 to 950,000 distinct CDR3 sequences, over 35% of them singletons; the top ten hold 30% to 40%. The sample consisted of blood. The receptors were gathered from a woman between 40 and 50 years old with Graves' hyperthyroidism.

This clonotype has only one observation. The V gene is TRBV20-1, the J gene TRBJ2-7, with D maybe TRBD2 (5 bases). V was trimmed by 3 bases and J by 6 bases, leaving 18 bases between them. This CDR3 has 14 residues. Germline-derived CDR1 and CDR2 are DFQATT and SNEGSKA (reference sequence). The CDR3 region is CSARFTAFRGEQYF. CDR3 nucleotide sequence: TGCAGTGCTAGGTTTACTGCCTTCCGGGGCGAGCAGTACTTC.

The chain recombines TRBV7-2 with TRBJ1-1; the match to TRBD1 covers 7 bases. CDR1 and CDR2 from the germline V gene are SGHTA and FQGNSA. This CDR3 comprises 15 residues. V lost 2 bases and J lost 5; bases outside the gene matches: 8. CDR3 DNA sequence: TGTGCCAGCAGCTTACGGGGACAGATGGTGACTGAAGCTTTCTTT. Protein: CASSLRGQMVTEAFF.

There are many counts of this clonotype. This sequence joins TRBV7-9 and TRBJ1-6; possible D gene TRBD1, 5 bases. Between the trimmed V and J ends, which lost 3 bases and 8 bases, there was a span of 11 bases. The CDR3 totals 14 residues. CDR1 and CDR2 (germline): SEHNR, FQNEAQ (reference sequence). CDR3 coding DNA: TGTGCCAGCAGCTTGCCCAGGGCCGATTCACCCCTCCACTTT. The encoded protein is CASSLPRADSPLHF.

The chain uses TRBV20-1 and TRBJ2-2, with D perhaps TRBD1 (5 bases). V lost 3 bases to trimming and J lost 7 bases, with 15 bases between them. Germline CDR1 and CDR2: DFQATT and SNEGSKA (reference sequence). This CDR3 is built from 14 residues. The CDR3 DNA reads as TGCAGTGCTAGTCGGGCAGGGCGGAACGGGGAGCTGTTTTTT. Translating gives CSASRAGRNGELFF.

The V gene is TRBV2, the J gene TRBJ2-2, with TRBD2 identical over 8 bases. Germline lookup yields CDR1 SNHLY and CDR2 FYNNEI. This CDR3 comprises 15 residues. J lost 6 bases, V lost 7 bases, and 10 bases had no gene match. Written as DNA, the CDR3 is TGTGCCAGCACCCTCGGGGGGGCGGACGCCGGGGAGCTGTTTTTT. This sequence encodes CASTLGGADAGELFF.

This clonotype has only a few counts. J is TRBJ2-3 and V is TRBV20-1; no clear D. Trimming cost V 1 base and J 4 bases, with 3 bases left between them. The CDR3 sequence is 11 residues long. CDR1 and CDR2 (germline): DFQATT, SNEGSKA (reference sequence). The CDR3 spells CSARAADTQYF. Here the CDR3 DNA reads TGCAGTGCTAGAGCGGCAGATACGCAGTATTTT.

The rearrangement uses TRBV7-2 and TRBJ1-1; D may be TRBD1 (5 bases). The CDR3 sequence is 18 residues long. Germline CDR1 is SGHTA and CDR2 is FQGNSA. The V gene lost 5 bases and the J gene lost 3 bases, with 25 bases spanning the gap. The DNA for the CDR3 is TGTGCCAGCAGCAAGTCGGGGGACGTAACGGTTATGGACACTGAAGCTTTCTTT. Its protein is CASSKSGDVTVMDTEAFF.

This clonotype was recorded a few times. CDR3 nucleotide sequence: TGCGCCAGCAGCCAAGATAAGTTCTTTGGGACCGCCAACTATGGCTACACCTTC. Amino acids: CASSQDKFFGTANYGYTF. The rearrangement links TRBV4-3 to TRBJ1-2; a weak D match, TRBD1 (5 bases). The CDR3 spans 18 residues. Germline V gene lookup returns CDR1 LGHNA and CDR2 YSLEER. The V end lost 0 bases, the J end lost 2 bases, and 19 bases lay between the germline ends.

The chain joins TRBV18 to TRBJ1-2; TRBD1 matches at 7 bases. The CDR3 consists of 12 residues. J gave up 8 bases and V 3 bases, and 3 bases lay outside the gene matches. CDR1 and CDR2 (germline): KGHSH, LQKENI. CDR3: CASSPRQGGYTF. The CDR3 nucleotides read TGTGCCAGCTCACCTAGACAGGGCGGCTACACCTTC.

On this clonotype itself: A clone one base away is much larger, so this may be a read error. The chain combines TRBV10-1 with TRBJ2-7; the match to TRBD1 covers 8 bases. The CDR3 is made up of 13 amino acids. Per the germline V gene, CDR1 is WNHNN and CDR2 is SYGVQD (reference sequence). CDR3 amino acids: CAIRGPSTYEQHF. In nucleotides, the CDR3 is TGTGCCATCAGGGGGCCATCTACCTACGAGCAGCACTTC.

Comment on this clonotype: The junction and the germline gene differ at one end; a read error may be behind it. The V call is TRBV10-3, the J call TRBJ1-1; D unresolved. This CDR3 is built from 13 residues. Looked up from germline, CDR1 is ENHRY and CDR2 is SYGVKD. Here the CDR3 reads CAIIGASGEKALF. CDR3 DNA: TGTGCCATCATAGGAGCTAGCGGGGAGAAAGCTCTCTTT.

Comments on this clonotype: Possible read error: a much larger clone is one base away. The chain links TRBV29-1 to TRBJ1-1; TRBD1 might be the D (5 bases). CDR1 is SQVTM, CDR2 ANQGSEA, per germline. The CDR3 loop spans 13 amino acids. As DNA, the CDR3 is TGCAGCGCGGGTGGGGGGGTGGAGACTGGAGCTTTCTTT. Residues: CSAGGGVETGAFF.

This clonotype was recorded at least ten times. The rearrangement uses TRBV20-1 and TRBJ1-5; unclear D gene. The V gene's germline CDR1 is DFQATT and CDR2 SNEGSKA (reference sequence). Trimming shortened V by 0 bases and J by 4 bases, and 10 bases separated the two germline ends. The CDR3 extends over 14 amino acids. The CDR3 loop is CSARDLKPNQPQHF. CDR3 in DNA: TGCAGTGCTAGAGATTTGAAACCTAATCAGCCCCAGCATTTT.

This clonotype showed up just a few times. This may be a read error: a much more frequent sequence differs by one nucleotide. The chain links TRBV2 to TRBJ2-7, with 7 nucleotides matching TRBD1. Germline V lookup: CDR1 SNHLY, CDR2 FYNNEI. CDR3 length: 14 residues. V gave up 6 bases and J gave up 6 bases; unmatched junction bases: 11. CDR3 coding DNA: TGTGCCAGCAGGGTGAACAGGGGATATGGCGAGCAGTACTTC. Protein: CASRVNRGYGEQYF.

In this sample, this clonotype turned up a few times. Just one base apart from a much larger clone, this may be a read error. The CDR3 does not end in the conserved phenylalanine or tryptophan, so this is likely a read error. The rearrangement uses TRBV7-8 and TRBJ1-2; TRBD1 agrees at 7 bases. V lost 2 bases, J lost 6 bases, and 6 bases stayed unmatched. The CDR3 is 14 residues long. Germline-derived CDR1 and CDR2 are SGHVS and FQNEAQ. The CDR3 protein is CASSLIGQGDGYTL. CDR3 DNA sequence: TGTGCCAGCAGCTTAATCGGGCAGGGGGATGGCTACACCCTC.

Notes on this clonotype: Its ends do not fully match the called genes, so a read error is possible. V usage is TRBV5-1 and J usage is TRBJ1-4; the match to TRBD1 covers 9 bases. Germline loops: CDR1 SGHRS, CDR2 YFSETQ. The CDR3 covers 17 residues. In DNA, the CDR3 is TGTGCCAGCAGCGGCCAGGGGGGACAGGGCTCTAATGAAAAACTGTTTTTT. Protein product: CASSGQGGQGSNEKLFF.

This clonotype has only one observation. The chain has TRBV7-2 and TRBJ1-2; D ambiguous. This CDR3 comprises 13 residues. The V end lost 7 bases, the J end lost 7 bases, and 16 bases lay between the germline ends. The germline CDR1 and CDR2 sequences are SGHTA and FQGNSA. CDR3 sequence reads: CASNFYMVGGYTF. In nucleotides, the CDR3 is TGTGCCAGCAACTTTTATATGGTGGGTGGCTACACCTTC.

Note on this clonotype: Just one base apart from a much larger clone, this may be a read error. The gene calls are TRBV2 and TRBJ1-1; D call uncertain. CDR3 size: 13 residues. Germline-derived CDR1 and CDR2 are SNHLY and FYNNEI. The germline V and J ends were trimmed by 4 bases and 1 base, with 7 bases remaining between them. The CDR3 coding sequence is TGTGCCAGCAGTGCCCGACAGAACACTGAAGCTTTCTTT. Translation gives CASSARQNTEAFF. The full variable domain, rest sourced from reference TRBV2 and TRBJ1-1, is EPEVTQTPSHQVTQMGQEVILRCVPISNHLYFYWYRQILGQKVEFLVSFYNNEISEKSEIFDDQFSVERPDGSNFTLKIRSTKLEDSAMYFCASSARQNTEAFFGQGTRLTVV.

The rearrangement links TRBV29-1 to TRBJ1-2; TRBD1 might be the D (5 bases). The CDR3 extends over 12 amino acids. The V and J ends lost 6 bases and 5 bases respectively, with 13 bases between them. Germline V lookup: CDR1 SQVTM, CDR2 ANQGSEA. CDR3 nucleotides: TGCAGCGTGGGGGGATCGTATTATGGCTACACCTTC. Its protein is CSVGGSYYGYTF.

The rearrangement uses TRBV6-2 or TRBV6-3 and TRBJ1-5; D gene ambiguous. V was trimmed by 10 bases and J by 3 bases, leaving 16 bases between them. CDR3 length: 14 residues. The germline CDR1 and CDR2 sequences are MNHEY and SVGEGT. The CDR3 reads CATSLANSNQPQHF. The CDR3 DNA follows: TGTGCCACCAGCCTGGCGAACTCCAATCAGCCCCAGCATTTT.